The next 22 T cell receptor beta chains were all read from a single sample in a study of vaccination and CD4 T cells after COVID-19. These receptors' antigens are unknown. Treatment reported: roughly ten-day PBMC culture with coronavirus spike peptide pools or control peptides (ViraFEST assay). An Oncomine TCR Beta short-read assay was used to sequence the DNA from cultured CD4+ T cells. TCRdb used MiXCR to reprocess the PCR reads, holding one entry per CDR3 protein. The sample consists of 16,000 or so distinct CDR3 sequences, 52% of them appearing once. The sequencing here drew on CD4+ T cells from blood, cultured in vitro, taken before SARS-CoV-2 vaccination. All receptors come from a human donor who had recovered from COVID-19.

This rearrangement joins TRBV24-1 to TRBJ2-3; D might be TRBD1 or TRBD2, each matching 5 bases. The CDR3 sequence is 16 residues long. Trimming removed 9 bases at V and 2 bases at J, with 20 bases between. Germline V gives CDR1 KGHDR, CDR2 SFDVKD. CDR3 coding DNA: TGTGCCACCGCCCGATCAGGGACCGTACTCACAGATACGCAGTATTTT. This translates into CATARSGTVLTDTQYF.

The chain links TRBV6-2 or TRBV6-3 to TRBJ2-1; no firm D call. The better agreement between TRBJ2-5 and the DNA end casts doubt on the J call. This CDR3 has 12 residues. In germline, CDR1 is MNHEY, CDR2 SVGEGT. The CDR3 sequence is CASSPQPGTQYF. In DNA, the CDR3 is TGTGCCAGCAGTCCCCAGCCGGGGACCCAGTACTTC.

This clonotype was seen just once. The chain's CDR3 is CASSYTGGPQETQYF. DNA for the CDR3: TGTGCCAGTAGTTACACAGGGGGCCCTCAAGAGACCCAGTACTTC. The chain uses TRBV19 and TRBJ2-5, with 9 bases matching TRBD1. This CDR3 is built from 15 residues. From germline, CDR1 is LNHDA and CDR2 SQIVND (reference sequence). The V segment lost 5 bases and the J segment 2 bases; nucleotides outside the gene matches: 6.

V gene TRBV20-1 combines with J gene TRBJ2-3, with TRBD2 matching 12 bases. The CDR3 contains 16 residues. The V gene's germline CDR1 is DFQATT and CDR2 SNEGSKA (reference sequence). J lost 5 bases, V lost 4 bases, and 10 bases had no gene match. CDR3 DNA sequence: TGCAGTGCTACCCAGACTAGCGGGGGTAGGGGAGATACGCAGTATTTT. Protein sequence: CSATQTSGGRGDTQYF.

As for this clonotype: The junction differs from germline at one of its ends, possibly a read error. The rearrangement links TRBV27 to TRBJ1-2; 7 nucleotides align to TRBD1. Per the germline V gene, CDR1 is MNHEY and CDR2 is SMNVEV (reference sequence). The CDR3 spans 15 residues. The CDR3 DNA reads TGTGCCGGCAGCGCATACGCGGGACAGTCTACGGGCTACACCTTC. It is translated as CAGSAYAGQSTGYTF.

The J gene is TRBJ2-3, the V gene TRBV19; TRBD2 matches at 8 bases. The CDR3 contains 12 residues. Germline-derived CDR1 and CDR2 are LNHDA and SQIVND (reference sequence). Trimming took 5 bases from V and 6 from J; bases not matched to a gene: 1. Here the CDR3 DNA reads TGTGCCAGTAGTCGACTAGCGGATACGCAGTATTTT. Its translation is CASSRLADTQYF.

The gene calls are TRBV20-1 and TRBJ2-7; a weak D match, TRBD2 (5 bases). Germline CDR1 DFQATT, CDR2 SNEGSKA (reference sequence). The CDR3 covers 13 residues. V was pared by 0 bases and J by 5 bases, with 11 bases between. The CDR3: CSARDRILDEQYF. Written as DNA, the CDR3 is TGCAGTGCTAGAGATCGAATACTAGACGAGCAGTACTTC.

The V and J genes are TRBV24-1 and TRBJ2-1; maybe TRBD2 (5 bases). Germline V gene lookup returns CDR1 KGHDR and CDR2 SFDVKD. The CDR3 runs to 12 residues. The CDR3 sequence: CVIDRGLGEQFF. The DNA of the CDR3 is TGTGTCATTGATAGAGGGCTGGGTGAGCAGTTCTTC.

This clonotype turned up a few times. This sequence joins TRBV6-1 and TRBJ1-5, with D perhaps TRBD1 (6 bases). This CDR3 contains 14 residues. Germline CDR1 reads MNHNS; CDR2 reads SASEGT. V was shortened by 7 bases and J by 2 bases, with 12 bases between the two germline ends. CDR3 DNA sequence: TGTGCCAGCAAGCAGGGGTCGGGCAATCAGCCCCAGCATTTT. It encodes CASKQGSGNQPQHF.

There are a few counts of this clonotype. J is TRBJ1-2 and V is TRBV10-3; possibly TRBD1 for D (6 bases). The germline V and J ends were trimmed by 6 bases and 0 bases, with 11 bases remaining between them. This CDR3 is 14 amino acids long. Germline assignment: CDR1 ENHRY and CDR2 SYGVKD. The chain's CDR3 is CAISPTGTNYGYTF. In DNA form, the CDR3 reads TGTGCCATCAGCCCTACAGGGACTAACTATGGCTACACCTTC.

V usage is TRBV7-2 and J usage is TRBJ1-2, with D maybe TRBD1 (5 bases). The length of the CDR3 is 14 residues. The germline CDR1 and CDR2 sequences are SGHTA and FQGNSA. Trimming stripped 2 bases from V and 5 bases from J, with 12 bases between. As DNA, the CDR3 is TGTGCCAGCAGCTTACTTCAGGGACGGTATGGCTACACCTTC. Its translation: CASSLLQGRYGYTF. The full variable domain, with the rest looked up from reference TRBV7-2 and TRBJ1-2, is GAGVSQSPSNKVTEKGKDVELRCDPISGHTALYWYRQSLGQGLEFLIYFQGNSAPDKSGLPSDRFSAERTGGSVSTLTIQRTQQEDSAVYLCASSLLQGRYGYTFGSGTRLTVV.

The rearrangement links TRBV27 to TRBJ1-2; TRBD1 agrees at 11 bases. The V gene's germline CDR1 is MNHEY and CDR2 SMNVEV (reference sequence). V shed 4 bases, J shed 6 bases, and the junction held 13 bases outside the gene matches. The CDR3 runs 17 residues. CDR3 nucleotides: TGTGCCAGCAGTTCCACCCCTCGCGGGACAGGGGGTCATGGCTACACCTTC. Its translation: CASSSTPRGTGGHGYTF.

V is TRBV6-1 and J is TRBJ2-3, with a tentative D call TRBD2 (6 bases). This CDR3 has 15 residues. Germline CDR1 is MNHNS and CDR2 is SASEGT. The V and J ends lost 5 bases and 0 bases respectively, with 12 bases between them. The CDR3 bases are TGTGCCAGCAGTCCCCGGGACTCTAGCACAGATACGCAGTATTTT. Encoded protein: CASSPRDSSTDTQYF.

This rearrangement joins TRBV2 to TRBJ1-2; D not resolved. Germline CDR1 is SNHLY and CDR2 is FYNNEI. The ends were cut back, 2 bases at V and 4 bases at J, with 14 bases in the middle. This CDR3 comprises 15 residues. The CDR3 loop is CASSELGARSYGYTF. The CDR3 coding sequence is TGTGCCAGCAGTGAACTCGGTGCGAGGTCCTATGGCTACACCTTC.

The chain couples TRBV7-2 to TRBJ2-1; 7 nucleotides match TRBD1. The CDR3 totals 15 residues. The trim removed 5 bases at V and 7 bases at J, leaving 11 bases unmatched. From germline, CDR1 is SGHTA and CDR2 FQGNSA. The CDR3 sequence: CASSQRQGSGNEQFF. For the CDR3, the DNA is TGTGCCAGCAGCCAACGACAGGGTTCGGGGAATGAGCAGTTCTTC.

This clonotype was observed a handful of times. J is TRBJ2-3 and V is TRBV11-2, with 12 bases fitting TRBD2. Germline CDR1 and CDR2: SGHAT and FQNNGV. Trimming removed 4 bases from V and 4 bases from J; junction bases left unmatched: 6. The CDR3 has 16 amino acids. The CDR3 nucleotides read TGTGCCAGCAGCTCTACTAGCGGGGGGCGGGCAGATACGCAGTATTTT. Protein sequence: CASSSTSGGRADTQYF.

The rearrangement uses TRBV5-4 and TRBJ2-5; D could derive from TRBD1 or TRBD2 (6 bases each). The CDR3 has 14 residues. V shed 0 bases and J shed 5 bases, with 11 bases lying between them. The germline CDR1 and CDR2 sequences are SGHNT and YYREEE (reference sequence). The CDR3 protein is CASSLDRGPETQYF. The CDR3 DNA is TGTGCCAGCAGCTTGGATCGGGGGCCGGAGACCCAGTACTTC.

This clonotype has only one observation. V and J are TRBV7-3 and TRBJ1-2; 9 positions match TRBD1. The CDR3 runs 18 residues. V was clipped by 2 bases and J by 8 bases; unmatched bases: 18. The germline CDR1 and CDR2 sequences are SGHTA and FQGTGA. The CDR3 coding sequence is TGTGCCAGCAGCTTAGCCCCTGTTGACAGGGGGTCGTCTTGGGGCTACACCTTC. Translating gives CASSLAPVDRGSSWGYTF.

V usage is TRBV19 and J usage is TRBJ1-5; D unclear. V lost 5 bases and J lost 4, with 9 bases in between. The germline gives CDR1 LNHDA, CDR2 SQIVND (reference sequence). The CDR3 is 13 amino acids. The CDR3 DNA reads TGTGCCAGTAGTCCGACTCTAAATCAGCCCCAGCATTTT. Translating gives CASSPTLNQPQHF. The full variable domain, with the rest looked up from reference TRBV19 and TRBJ1-5, is DGGITQSPKYLFRKEGQNVTLSCEQNLNHDAMYWYRQDPGQGLRLIYYSQIVNDFQKGDIAEGYSVSREKKESFPLTVTSAQKNPTAFYLCASSPTLNQPQHFGDGTRLSIL.

The chain recombines TRBV2 with TRBJ2-3; D is undetermined. V lost 8 bases, J lost 2 bases, and 17 bases lay in between. This CDR3 spans 15 amino acids. Germline CDR1 and CDR2: SNHLY and FYNNEI. CDR3 DNA: TGTGCCAGCGGCAAAAGGGCTTCGACCACAGATACGCAGTATTTT. This codes for CASGKRASTTDTQYF.

This chain joins TRBV6-2 or TRBV6-3 and TRBJ1-1; D is unclear. The CDR3 is made up of 13 amino acids. V was pared by 5 bases and J by 6 bases, with 13 bases between. The V gene's germline CDR1 is MNHEY and CDR2 SVGEGT. The DNA for the CDR3 is TGTGCCAGCAGTCCTACAAGTCGGTCTGAAGCTTTCTTT. This gives the protein CASSPTSRSEAFF.

This chain connects TRBV7-2 to TRBJ1-6; D unresolved. Germline V gene lookup returns CDR1 SGHTA and CDR2 FQGNSA. The CDR3 is made up of 13 amino acids. Trimming removed 5 bases from V and 9 bases from J, with 11 bases in between. CDR3: CASSPVSRSPLHF. The CDR3 DNA sequence: TGTGCCAGCAGCCCCGTGTCGCGTTCACCCCTCCACTTT.